This is a list of T cell receptor beta chains from one sample in a study of T-cell reconstitution after alpha-beta-depleted transplantation in children. Using its own MiXCR run on the PCR reads, TCRdb lists one record per CDR3 protein. The sample has about 100,000 distinct CDR3 sequences, 6.4% seen once. This specimen was PBMCs, mostly from graft donor cells, taken 360 days after TCRalphabeta/CD19-depleted stem cell transplant. These receptors all stem from a male patient under 10 years old who had a stem cell transplant for acute lymphoblastic leukemia, so the T cells may come from the graft donor. CDR3s include the opening cysteine and the closing phenylalanine or tryptophan. A D gene is named only where the DNA matches it firmly. Clone size is stated in some rows and not others, as once, few, many or a class when expanded.

j_call d_call v_call clone_size cdr3_aa cdr3_nt
TRBJ2-5 NA TRBV5-1 many CASSLENREETQYF TGCGCCAGCAGCTTGGAAAACAGGGAAGAGACCCAGTACTTC
TRBJ1-2 NA TRBV2 few CASRTGYYGYTF TGTGCCAGCAGGACAGGTTACTATGGCTACACCTTC
TRBJ2-7 TRBD1 TRBV7-9 many CASSLVGQGASEQYF TGTGCCAGCAGCTTAGTCGGTCAGGGGGCTAGCGAGCAGTACTTC
TRBJ2-7 TRBD1 TRBV6-1 many CASSEGARGRDVQYF TGTGCCAGCAGTGAAGGGGCCAGGGGGCGAGACGTGCAGTACTTC
TRBJ2-3 NA TRBV9 many CASSVLAATPTDTQYF TGTGCCAGCAGCGTACTAGCCGCAACACCCACAGATACGCAGTATTTT
TRBJ1-4 TRBD1 TRBV10-2 many CASTTTGGKKEKLFF TGCGCCAGCACTACGACAGGGGGCAAGAAGGAAAAACTGTTTTTT
TRBJ2-7 NA TRBV7-9 many CASSLNDMWPYEQYF TGTGCCAGCAGCTTAAATGATATGTGGCCCTACGAGCAGTACTTC
TRBJ2-1 TRBD1 TRBV11-2 many CASSLGTVGQGAYNEQFF TGTGCCAGCAGCTTAGGCACCGTGGGACAGGGAGCCTACAATGAGCAGTTCTTC
TRBJ1-2 NA TRBV20-1 few CSVPSAHGYTF TGCAGTGTCCCCTCTGCCCATGGCTACACCTTC
TRBJ2-4 NA TRBV4-3 many CASSQELEYGVQYF TGCGCCAGCAGCCAAGAGTTGGAGTACGGGGTTCAGTACTTC
TRBJ2-5 NA TRBV11-2 many CASSLASMGETQYF TGTGCCAGCAGCCTAGCCTCTATGGGGGAGACCCAGTACTTC
TRBJ2-2 NA TRBV2 few CASDDRTPGENTGELFF TGTGCCAGCGATGACAGGACCCCGGGAGAGAACACCGGGGAGCTGTTTTTT
TRBJ1-4 NA TRBV20-1 NA CSARAHTSEKLFF TGCAGTGCTAGAGCTCATACGTCGGAAAAACTGTTTTTT
TRBJ2-1 TRBD1 TRBV29-1 many CSVVPGGQGHEQFF TGCAGCGTTGTACCGGGGGGACAGGGGCATGAGCAGTTCTTC
TRBJ2-7 NA TRBV2 many CASSEAFHEQYF TGTGCCAGCAGTGAAGCGTTCCACGAGCAGTACTTC
TRBJ1-2 NA TRBV9 many CASSVGRGNYGYTF TGTGCCAGCAGCGTAGGAAGGGGGAACTATGGCTACACCTTC
TRBJ2-3 TRBD2 TRBV9 NA CASSVEGGLAGTKDTQYF TGTGCCAGCAGCGTAGAAGGGGGACTAGCGGGAACGAAAGATACGCAGTATTTT
TRBJ1-3 NA TRBV4-3 few CASSQAPWGSGNTIYF TGCGCCAGCAGCCAGGCTCCCTGGGGGTCTGGAAACACCATATATTTT
TRBJ2-5 TRBD1 TRBV6-5 many CASSSSTGLGETQYF TGTGCCAGCAGTTCCTCGACAGGGTTGGGAGAGACCCAGTACTTC
TRBJ2-2 TRBD2 TRBV5-1 many CASSLTTQGLAGSGELFF TGCGCCAGCAGCTTGACCACCCAGGGACTAGCGGGATCCGGGGAGCTGTTTTTT
TRBJ2-3 TRBD1 TRBV6-5 many CASSYSPGQRTDTQYF TGTGCCAGCAGTTACTCTCCGGGACAGCGCACAGATACGCAGTATTTT
TRBJ1-5 NA TRBV9 many CASSSSDRSYQPQHF TGTGCCAGCAGCTCCTCCGACAGAAGTTATCAGCCCCAGCATTTT
TRBJ2-5 TRBD1 TRBV5-8 many CASSWGDRLGETQYF TGTGCCAGCAGCTGGGGGGACAGGCTAGGGGAGACCCAGTACTTC